Below, 21 T cell receptor beta chains from the same sample are listed, as sequenced in a study of shared clonotypes between healthy human individuals. Method: immunoSEQ multiplex PCR; TCRdb's copy keeps in-frame clones and lacks some. The sample lists about 1 million clones, approximately 76% occurring once. Sequencing was carried out using memory CD4+ T cells sorted from blood. As for subset: CD45RA-negative fraction. These receptors all stem from a man aged 18 to 30 in good health.

The table lists this clone with a few counts. This specimen includes other DNA sequences encoding the same CDR3. The gene calls are TRBV28 and TRBJ1-1, with unresolved D. CDR3 size: 13 residues. V lost 3 bases, J lost 1 base, and 6 bases lay in between. Germline V gene sequence: CDR1 MDHEN, CDR2 SYDVKM. CDR3 residues: CASSLGRNTEAFF. The CDR3 nucleotides read TGTGCCAGCAGTTTGGGGAGGAACACTGAAGCTTTCTTT.

V and J are TRBV5-8 and TRBJ2-7; possibly TRBD1 or TRBD2 for D (5 bases each). Deletions cut 1 base from V and 7 bases from J, with 24 bases between. The CDR3 spans 17 residues. Germline CDR1 reads SGHTS; CDR2 reads YDEGEE. The CDR3 region is CASSLSYGYGGSREQYF. In DNA form, the CDR3 reads TGTGCCAGCAGCTTGAGTTACGGCTATGGGGGATCTCGTGAGCAGTACTTC.

V is TRBV5-6 and J is TRBJ1-2, with 8 bases matching TRBD1. The germline V gene has CDR1 SGHDT and CDR2 YYEEEE. This CDR3 comprises 14 residues. The J segment lost 4 bases and the V segment lost 3 bases, leaving 5 bases of the junction unmatched. The CDR3 DNA is TGTGCCAGCAGCTCGACAGGGGAAGTCTATGGCTACACCTTC. Amino acids: CASSSTGEVYGYTF.

The rearrangement uses TRBV2 and TRBJ2-3; 12 bases are shared with TRBD2. V lost 6 bases, J lost 3 bases, and 7 bases stayed unmatched. CDR1 and CDR2 from the germline V gene are SNHLY and FYNNEI. The CDR3 is 16 amino acids. The CDR3 sequence: CASRPLAGGQTDTQYF. DNA for the CDR3: TGTGCCAGCAGGCCCCTAGCGGGAGGGCAGACAGATACGCAGTATTTT.

The sample holds a few counts of this clone. The J gene is TRBJ2-7, the V gene TRBV5-1; 12 nucleotides align to TRBD1. Germline V lookup: CDR1 SGHRS, CDR2 YFSETQ. The CDR3 runs 16 residues. Losses at the gene ends were 6 bases for V and 7 bases for J; bases not matched to a gene: 14. CDR3 DNA: TGCGCCAGCACCCCGGGACAGGGGGCAACGGAGAGGGAGCAGTACTTC. This encodes CASTPGQGATEREQYF.

V gene TRBV7-2 combines with J gene TRBJ1-2; D is undetermined. V was cut by 0 bases and J by 4 bases, with 9 bases left in between. CDR3 size: 14 residues. Germline CDR1 and CDR2: SGHTA and FQGNSA. The CDR3 reads CASSLAGRLYGYTF. The DNA of the CDR3 is TGTGCCAGCAGCTTAGCAGGCAGACTCTATGGCTACACCTTC.

This clone has at least ten counts. J is TRBJ2-7 and V is TRBV29-1; 12 positions agree with TRBD2. The germline gives CDR1 SQVTM, CDR2 ANQGSEA. The V and J ends lost 6 bases and 2 bases, in that order; junction bases with no gene match: 14. This CDR3 contains 17 residues. The CDR3 DNA follows: TGCAGCGTCTCCGGGACTAGCGGGTCCCCCAACCCCTACGAGCAGTACTTC. It encodes CSVSGTSGSPNPYEQYF.

V and J are TRBV5-6 and TRBJ2-7; a possible D gene is TRBD2 (7 bases). In germline, CDR1 is SGHDT, CDR2 YYEEEE. Trimming removed 6 bases at V and 5 bases at J, with 18 bases between. The CDR3 is 14 amino acids. CDR3 nucleotides: TGTGCCAGCATCCGGACAGTGGGGGGGCACGAGCAGTACTTC. Its translation: CASIRTVGGHEQYF.

The genes are TRBV5-1 and TRBJ1-2; possible D gene TRBD1, 5 bases. This CDR3 comprises 14 residues. V lost 0 bases and J 7 bases, leaving 13 bases between the germline ends. Germline V lookup: CDR1 SGHRS, CDR2 YFSETQ. Here the CDR3 DNA reads TGCGCCAGCAGCTTGGTGAGCCAGGGAAGTGGCTACACCTTC. Amino acid sequence: CASSLVSQGSGYTF.

This chain connects TRBV6-5 to TRBJ2-7, with D perhaps TRBD1 (6 bases). The germline gives CDR1 MNHEY, CDR2 SVGAGI. The V end was cut by 2 bases, the J end by 6 bases, with 17 bases between. The CDR3 runs 15 residues. The CDR3 protein is CASSYQGPSLSEQYF. For the CDR3, the DNA is TGTGCCAGCAGTTACCAGGGGCCCAGTCTAAGCGAGCAGTACTTC.

Comments on this clone: A junction end diverges from the germline sequence, so it may reflect a read error. The V and J genes are TRBV7-7 and TRBJ2-2; D not certain. This CDR3 has 13 amino acids. The V gene's germline CDR1 is SSHAT and CDR2 FNYEAQ (reference sequence). The CDR3 loop is CASSLGLGGELFF. CDR3 coding DNA: TGTGCTAGCAGCTTAGGTCTCGGCGGGGAGCTGTTTTTT.

The chain employs TRBV6-1 and TRBJ2-7, with D perhaps TRBD1 (5 bases). V dropped 7 bases and J dropped 3 bases, with 10 bases sitting between them. Germline CDR1 is MNHNS and CDR2 is SASEGT. This CDR3 has 12 residues. The CDR3 DNA is TGTGCCAGCACTCGGACAAACTACGAGCAGTACTTC. This translates into CASTRTNYEQYF.

The J gene is TRBJ1-6, the V gene TRBV6-1, with D tentatively TRBD1 (5 bases). Germline V lookup: CDR1 MNHNS, CDR2 SASEGT. V gave up 4 bases and J gave up 6 bases, with 13 bases separating them. This CDR3 is built from 15 residues. The CDR3 coding sequence is TGTGCCAGCAGTGGGGGACCGAACTTTAATTCACCCCTCCACTTT. Protein sequence: CASSGGPNFNSPLHF.

The chain joins TRBV5-1 to TRBJ2-3; D unresolved. CDR3 size: 14 residues. The germline CDR1 and CDR2 sequences are SGHRS and YFSETQ. V lost 2 bases, J lost 5 bases, and 12 bases lay in between. The CDR3 region has the DNA TGCGCCAGCAGCTTAGGTCAGGCCAAAGATACGCAGTATTTT. It is translated as CASSLGQAKDTQYF.

The chain couples TRBV7-2 to TRBJ2-3, with 12 bases matching TRBD2. Germline lookup yields CDR1 SGHTA and CDR2 FQGNSA. This CDR3 comprises 19 residues. The ends lost 3 bases at V and 1 base at J; junction bases unmatched: 11. This CDR3 is CASSFRASGRGGGTDTQYF. The CDR3, as DNA: TGTGCCAGCAGCTTTAGAGCTAGCGGGAGGGGGGGCGGCACAGATACGCAGTATTTT.

On this clone itself: This specimen includes other DNA sequences encoding the same CDR3. The chain links TRBV6-4 to TRBJ1-2; D might be TRBD1 (5 bases). Germline loops: CDR1 MRHNA, CDR2 SNTAGT. The CDR3 sequence is 13 residues long. Trimming removed 0 bases from V and 5 bases from J, with 7 bases in between. The CDR3 is CASSDSGGYGYTF. The CDR3 DNA sequence: TGTGCCAGCAGTGACTCCGGGGGATATGGCTACACCTTC.

This clone appeared a few times. The chain links TRBV27 to TRBJ2-7; 9 bases map to TRBD1. This CDR3 contains 14 residues. The junction had 5 bases not matched to a gene; V was cut back by 3 bases and J by 5 bases. Per the germline V gene, CDR1 is MNHEY and CDR2 is SMNVEV (reference sequence). This chain's CDR3 is CASSLWGQGNEQYF. The DNA for the CDR3 is TGTGCCAGCAGTTTGTGGGGACAGGGCAACGAGCAGTACTTC.

This sequence joins TRBV5-6 and TRBJ2-5; D gene unclear. The CDR3 is 11 residues long. CDR1 is SGHDT and CDR2 is YYEEEE in the germline V gene. Deletions cut 3 bases from V and 4 bases from J, with 4 bases between. The CDR3 region is CASSYLETQYF. CDR3 bases: TGTGCCAGCAGCTACTTAGAGACCCAGTACTTC.

This clone came up once. V gene TRBV19 combines with J gene TRBJ1-5; possible D gene TRBD1, 5 bases. The germline CDR1 and CDR2 sequences are LNHDA and SQIVND (reference sequence). V was shortened by 1 base and J by 6 bases, with 16 bases between the two germline ends. This CDR3 is 16 amino acids long. CDR3 loop: CASSIGGDVMGQPQHF. The DNA of the CDR3 is TGTGCCAGTAGTATAGGGGGGGACGTCATGGGTCAGCCCCAGCATTTT.

As regards this clone: This specimen includes other DNA sequences encoding the same CDR3. This sequence joins TRBV7-2 and TRBJ1-2; D gene unclear. This CDR3 is 13 amino acids long. V was pared by 5 bases and J by 4 bases, with 11 bases between. CDR1 is SGHTA, CDR2 FQGNSA, per germline. CDR3 nucleotides: TGTGCCAGCAGCCTAGGCACAGCCTATGGCTACACCTTC. Its protein is CASSLGTAYGYTF.

This chain connects TRBV27 to TRBJ2-5; 9 bases map to TRBD2. Germline V gene lookup returns CDR1 MNHEY and CDR2 SMNVEV (reference sequence). This CDR3 spans 15 amino acids. J was trimmed by 1 base and V by 5 bases; bases with no gene match: 5. Written as DNA, the CDR3 is TGTGCCAGCAGTACCCAGCGGGGGGCCCAAGAGACCCAGTACTTC. Its protein is CASSTQRGAQETQYF.